This T cell receptor (beta chain) was identified in a study of OX40 agonist ivuxolimab in advanced cancers. Findings and limits, study-wide: Some nonresponders likewise displayed low normalized T-cell clonal expansion. Expanded clones were, on average, more numerous among CD8+ T cells than CD4+.

Here immunoSEQ multiplex PCR was the method, and the copy in TCRdb shows in-frame clones only, minus some. The profile shows tens of thousands of clones, approximately 92% of them singletons. Germline V gene lookup returns CDR1 WSHSY and CDR2 SAAADI. This CDR3 has 14 residues. V lost 10 bases and J 0 bases, leaving 13 bases between the germline ends. Worth noting for this clone: The antigen remains undetermined.

This receptor was identified in an adult with an advanced solid tumor such as melanoma, head and neck, liver or kidney cancer. The source material was CD4+ or CD8+ T cells sorted from blood, sampled in a trial of the OX40 agonist ivuxolimab. The chain recombines TRBV10-2 with TRBJ2-1; D gene ambiguous. The CDR3 nucleotides read TGCGCCACCTCTCCTCGTAGCTCCTACAATGAGCAGTTCTTC. Translated: CATSPRSSYNEQFF.